This T cell receptor (beta chain) was found in a study of OX40 agonist ivuxolimab in advanced cancers. Study at large: An agonistic anti-OX40 (CD134) antibody, ivuxolimab, was used to treat the patients. Patients were infused with ivuxolimab every 2 weeks at 0.01 to 10 mg/kg. Study-wide points: With doses of 0.1-3.0 mg/kg, partial responders showed among the lowest clonal expansion.

This CDR3 comprises 13 residues. Per the germline V gene, CDR1 is SGHDT and CDR2 is YYEEEE. The V end was cut by 10 bases, the J end by 6 bases, with 19 bases between. To note about this clone: Its antigen is currently unknown.

Assay used: immunoSEQ multiplex PCR; TCRdb lists only in-frame clones, some missing. The data hold about 78,000 clones, with roughly 80% observed a single time. Autoimmune disease history or systemic immunosuppression was exclusionary. This rearrangement joins TRBV5-6 to TRBJ1-1; D might be TRBD1 (5 bases). The sample in question was CD4+ or CD8+ T cells sorted from blood, obtained in a trial of the OX40 agonist ivuxolimab. The source is an adult with an advanced solid tumor such as melanoma, head and neck, liver or kidney cancer. The CDR3 reads CAWTTGSRAEAFF. DNA of the CDR3: TGTGCCTGGACTACGGGGAGCAGGGCTGAAGCTTTCTTT.